Listed here are 12 T cell receptor beta chains from one sample, sequenced in a study of identical twins. TCRdb redid the calling of the 5' RACE reads with MiXCR, one entry per CDR3 protein. The top ten hold approximately 1% of the sample, which has under 500,000 distinct CDR3 sequences, around an eighth seen once. This same sample was also part of a study on yellow fever vaccine responses in identical twins.

The sample taken for sequencing was CD4+ T cells sorted from blood. These receptors all stem from a woman younger than 30 in good health.

This clonotype was detected only a few times. The chain carries TRBV3-1 and TRBJ2-7; TRBD2 matches 10 bases. This CDR3 has 16 amino acids. From germline, CDR1 is LGHDT and CDR2 YNNKEL (reference sequence). J gave up 7 bases and V 0 bases, and 9 bases lay outside the gene matches. This chain's CDR3 is CASSQDPSGRAGEQYF. The CDR3 nucleotides read TGTGCCAGCAGCCAAGATCCCAGCGGGAGGGCGGGGGAGCAGTACTTC.

This sequence joins TRBV2 and TRBJ1-5; no firm D call. V was cut by 4 bases and J by 2 bases, with 12 bases left in between. The CDR3 covers 15 residues. Germline V gives CDR1 SNHLY, CDR2 FYNNEI. The CDR3 here is CASSGLVGGNQPQHF. In nucleotides, the CDR3 is TGTGCCAGCAGTGGACTGGTTGGGGGCAATCAGCCCCAGCATTTT.

The V call is TRBV4-3, the J call TRBJ2-2; D might be TRBD1 (6 bases). Germline assignment: CDR1 LGHNA and CDR2 YSLEER. The CDR3 has 17 amino acids. V was trimmed by 2 bases and J by 0 bases, leaving 13 bases between them. CDR3 coding DNA: TGCGCCAGCAGCCAACAACGGACAGCGACGAACACCGGGGAGCTGTTTTTT. The encoded protein is CASSQQRTATNTGELFF.

V is TRBV7-9 and J is TRBJ2-5, with D perhaps assigned TRBD1 or TRBD2 (5 bases each). The CDR3 has 14 amino acids. Germline-derived CDR1 and CDR2 are SEHNR and FQNEAQ (reference sequence). The germline V and J ends were trimmed by 6 bases and 5 bases, with 16 bases remaining between them. The chain's CDR3 is CASRWGSHGETQYF. In DNA form, the CDR3 reads TGTGCCAGCAGATGGGGGTCACACGGGGAGACCCAGTACTTC.

The gene calls are TRBV5-1 and TRBJ2-2; D gene uncertain. The V gene's germline CDR1 is SGHRS and CDR2 YFSETQ. The CDR3 spans 15 residues. V was cut by 0 bases and J by 1 base, with 7 bases left in between. As DNA, the CDR3 is TGCGCCAGCAGCTTGGCGGAAGTGAACACCGGGGAGCTGTTTTTT. Translating it yields CASSLAEVNTGELFF.

The chain employs TRBV29-1 and TRBJ2-5; 10 nucleotides line up with TRBD1. This CDR3 region has 16 residues. Germline V lookup: CDR1 SQVTM, CDR2 ANQGSEA. V gave up 3 bases and J gave up 1 base; unmatched junction bases: 8. CDR3 protein: CSVETWDRGRQETQYF. The CDR3 DNA follows: TGCAGCGTTGAGACGTGGGACAGGGGACGCCAAGAGACCCAGTACTTC.

The CDR3 reads CASSFSGTGSHTQYF. The CDR3 DNA reads as TGTGCCAGCAGTTTCTCCGGGACAGGGTCCCATACGCAGTATTTT. The chain couples TRBV28 to TRBJ2-3, with TRBD1 matching 9 bases. Germline V gene sequence: CDR1 MDHEN, CDR2 SYDVKM. The CDR3 has 15 residues. Trimming took 3 bases from V and 7 from J; bases not matched to a gene: 8.

This clonotype was detected only a few times. The chain has TRBV3-1 and TRBJ1-6; TRBD1 agrees at 9 bases. Germline V gene data show CDR1 as LGHDT and CDR2 as YNNKEL (reference sequence). With V trimmed by 7 bases and J by 5 bases, 6 bases remained unmatched. This CDR3 spans 15 amino acids. CDR3 in amino acids: CASTRGTGNNSPLHF. CDR3 sequence (DNA): TGTGCCAGCACCCGCGGGACAGGGAATAATTCACCCCTCCACTTT.

The sample holds a few counts of this clonotype. V and J are TRBV15 and TRBJ2-7, with 15 bases lining up with TRBD2. This CDR3 contains 17 residues. CDR1 LNHNV and CDR2 YYDKDF come from the germline V gene (reference sequence). Losses at the gene ends were 3 bases for V and 0 bases for J; bases not matched to a gene: 3. Written as DNA, the CDR3 is TGTGCCACCAGCAGGGGACTAGCGGGAGGCCTCTCCTACGAGCAGTACTTC. This encodes CATSRGLAGGLSYEQYF.

In this sample, this clonotype turned up a few times. This sequence joins TRBV12-3 or TRBV12-4 and TRBJ2-7; D remains ambiguous. Between the trimmed V and J ends, which lost 6 bases and 6 bases, there was a span of 21 bases. This CDR3 contains 15 residues. The CDR3 DNA reads TGTGCCAGCAGAATGGGCGGAGCTATCGAGCTCGAGCAGTACTTC. Residues: CASRMGGAIELEQYF.

This clonotype appeared a few times. J is TRBJ2-1 and V is TRBV6-1, with TRBD2 identical over 13 bases. With 5 bases clipped from V and 6 bases from J, the junction kept 7 bases outside the gene matches. This CDR3 is 16 amino acids long. Germline loops: CDR1 MNHNS, CDR2 SASEGT. The CDR3 region has the DNA TGTGCCAGCAGTCCTCCACTAGCGGGAGGGGTCAATGAGCAGTTCTTC. It codes for CASSPPLAGGVNEQFF.

The gene calls are TRBV6-2 or TRBV6-3 and TRBJ2-7, with TRBD2 matching 9 bases. The CDR3 totals 15 residues. J gave up 1 base and V 2 bases, and 3 bases lay outside the gene matches. Germline-derived CDR1 and CDR2 are MNHEY and SVGEGT. The CDR3 loop reads CASSYPSGKSYEQYF. The CDR3 DNA sequence: TGTGCCAGCAGTTACCCTAGCGGGAAATCCTACGAGCAGTACTTC.